These 22 T cell receptor beta chains were sequenced from one sample in a study of shared clonotypes between healthy human individuals (dated by TCRdb to 2018 to 2021). CD8 naive samples were obtained by positive selection for CCR7 among CD45RO-negative cells, yielding a CD45RA+CCR7+ population from which TemRA cells were excluded. The library was prepared using the immunoSEQ multiplex PCR assay. As stored in TCRdb, this immuneACCESS dataset retains in-frame rearrangements with V and J assigned. A fraction of the clones does not appear; measured against another copy, unresolved V genes explain less than half of the discrepancy, and the remainder lacks a known reason. This sample lists 1.5 million to 2.5 million clones; roughly 95% were detected once. The ten biggest clones cover 0.9% to 1.5% of the sample. Source material: naive CD8+ T cells sorted from blood. Sample cell subset or site, as interpreted from the label and publication: CD45RA+CCR7+. These receptors all stem from a man between 18 and 29 years old in good health.

The rearrangement links TRBV10-3 to TRBJ2-1; 16 bases are shared with TRBD2. From germline, CDR1 is ENHRY and CDR2 SYGVKD. This CDR3 region has 15 residues. Trimming took 7 bases from V and 6 from J; bases not matched to a gene: 3. The CDR3 loop reads CAITGTSGRGNEQFF. In DNA form, the CDR3 reads TGTGCCATCACCGGGACTAGCGGGAGGGGCAATGAGCAGTTCTTC.

V usage is TRBV25-1 and J usage is TRBJ1-1; no clear D gene. CDR1 and CDR2 from the germline V gene are MGHDK and SYGVNS. This CDR3 is 13 amino acids long. V dropped 1 base and J dropped 5 bases, with 8 bases sitting between them. CDR3 sequence reads: CASSESKPTEAFF. CDR3 sequence (DNA): TGTGCCAGCAGTGAATCGAAGCCTACTGAAGCTTTCTTT.

The gene calls are TRBV2 and TRBJ2-1; 7 bases match TRBD2. Unmatched junction bases numbered 5, after V lost 4 bases and J lost 5 bases. The germline V gene has CDR1 SNHLY and CDR2 FYNNEI. The CDR3 totals 14 residues. The CDR3 sequence is CASSGLGGNNEQFF. The CDR3 DNA reads as TGTGCCAGCAGTGGGCTGGGGGGGAACAATGAGCAGTTCTTC.

The V call is TRBV9, the J call TRBJ2-3; D unresolved. Germline-derived CDR1 and CDR2 are SGDLS and YYNGEE. V lost 4 bases, J lost 5 bases, and 11 bases lay in between. This CDR3 has 13 amino acids. The chain's CDR3 is CASSPQSRDTQYF. CDR3 DNA sequence: TGTGCCAGCAGCCCACAGAGCCGAGATACGCAGTATTTT.

The rearrangement links TRBV7-3 to TRBJ2-7; D perhaps matches TRBD1 (5 bases). The CDR3 loop spans 13 amino acids. Germline-derived CDR1 and CDR2 are SGHTA and FQGTGA. Trimming left V 1 base short and J 3 bases short, with 7 bases between. The CDR3 sequence: CASSLRDSYEQYF. The CDR3 bases are TGTGCCAGCAGCTTAAGAGACAGCTACGAGCAGTACTTC.

The chain combines TRBV6-5 with TRBJ1-1; D is perhaps TRBD1 (5 bases). Germline V gene sequence: CDR1 MNHEY, CDR2 SVGAGI. With 6 bases removed from V and 0 bases from J, the gap between germline ends came to 14 bases. The length of the CDR3 is 15 residues. CDR3 sequence: CASSTQGDLNTEAFF. In nucleotides, the CDR3 is TGTGCCAGCAGCACCCAAGGGGATTTGAACACTGAAGCTTTCTTT.

The V gene is TRBV6-1, the J gene TRBJ1-6; D is ambiguous. The germline gives CDR1 MNHNS, CDR2 SASEGT. The CDR3 runs 18 residues. Trimming took 2 bases from V and 4 from J, leaving 18 bases between them. CDR3 coding DNA: TGTGCCAGCAGTGAATCTTGGGCCCTTACGAGATATAATTCACCCCTCCACTTT. It codes for CASSESWALTRYNSPLHF.

The chain recombines TRBV5-6 with TRBJ1-2; D uncertain. The germline V gene encodes CDR1 SGHDT and CDR2 YYEEEE. Trimming left V 7 bases short and J 2 bases short, with 21 bases between. The CDR3 sequence is 16 residues long. As DNA, the CDR3 is TGTGCCAGCCGTGGTGGTCGACACTTCCAAAACTATGGCTACACCTTC. Amino acid sequence: CASRGGRHFQNYGYTF. Combining the CDR3 with reference TRBV5-6 and TRBJ1-2 gives the whole variable domain DAGVTQSPTHLIKTRGQQVTLRCSPKSGHDTVSWYQQALGQGPQFIFQYYEEEERQRGNFPDRFSGHQFPNYSSELNVNALLLGDSALYLCASRGGRHFQNYGYTFGSGTRLTVV.

This clone showed up just once. V and J are TRBV29-1 and TRBJ2-7, with D tentatively TRBD1 or TRBD2 (6 bases each). The CDR3 runs 13 residues. The V gene lost 3 bases and the J gene lost 5 bases, with 14 bases spanning the gap. From germline, CDR1 is SQVTM and CDR2 ANQGSEA. The CDR3 DNA follows: TGCAGCGTTGATGCTCAGAGGGGGGACGAGCAGTACTTC. Translation: CSVDAQRGDEQYF.

The rearrangement links TRBV14 to TRBJ1-2, with a tentative D call TRBD1 (5 bases). Looked up from germline, CDR1 is SGHDN and CDR2 is FVKESK. The CDR3 extends over 18 amino acids. V was shortened by 0 bases and J by 5 bases, with 22 bases between the two germline ends. CDR3 region: CASSQERYQGAALYGYTF. The CDR3 coding sequence is TGTGCCAGCAGCCAAGAAAGGTATCAGGGTGCGGCGCTTTATGGCTACACCTTC.

The rearrangement joins TRBV30 to TRBJ2-1; 9 positions agree with TRBD2. The CDR3 has 12 amino acids. The germline V gene has CDR1 GTSNPN and CDR2 SVGIG (reference sequence). The V and J ends lost 4 bases and 5 bases, in that order; junction bases with no gene match: 0. The CDR3 region has the DNA TGTGCCTGGACTAGCGGGGACAATGAGCAGTTCTTC. Encoded protein: CAWTSGDNEQFF.

Notes on this clone: This same CDR3 is encoded by further DNA sequences in the sample. This chain joins TRBV4-1 and TRBJ2-7; 10 nucleotides line up with TRBD1. The CDR3 sequence is 15 residues long. V shed 3 bases and J 0 bases; nucleotides not matched to a gene: 2. Germline V CDR1 and CDR2: MGHRA, YSYEKL. The CDR3 loop reads CASSHRTGGSYEQYF. The CDR3 coding sequence is TGCGCCAGCAGCCACAGGACAGGGGGCTCCTACGAGCAGTACTTC.

CDR3 region: CAWSVRGSLNTEAFF. CDR3 nucleotides: TGTGCCTGGAGTGTACGCGGCAGCTTGAACACTGAAGCTTTCTTT. V is TRBV30 and J is TRBJ1-1, with unresolved D. The germline V gene encodes CDR1 GTSNPN and CDR2 SVGIG (reference sequence). The CDR3 has 15 amino acids. V lost 0 bases to trimming and J lost 0 bases, with 11 bases between them.

The chain uses TRBV5-4 and TRBJ2-7, with a possible D match to TRBD1 (5 bases). The CDR3 loop spans 13 amino acids. Germline V gene sequence: CDR1 SGHNT, CDR2 YYREEE (reference sequence). Trimming left V 1 base short and J 4 bases short, with 9 bases between. The CDR3 sequence is CASSLTGRYEQYF. The DNA for the CDR3 is TGTGCCAGCAGCTTGACAGGTAGGTACGAGCAGTACTTC.

The chain uses TRBV12-5 and TRBJ2-7; weak D call: TRBD1 (5 bases). Deletions cut 5 bases from V and 3 bases from J, with 8 bases between. Germline lookup yields CDR1 LGHNT and CDR2 FRNRAP. The CDR3 covers 12 residues. The CDR3 DNA is TGTGCTAGTGGTCAAGACAGCTACGAGCAGTACTTC. Its protein is CASGQDSYEQYF.

In the case of this clone: Additional DNA sequences in this sample encode the identical CDR3. The rearrangement links TRBV7-9 to TRBJ2-1; D gene uncertain. The germline V gene has CDR1 SEHNR and CDR2 FQNEAQ (reference sequence). The V and J ends lost 0 bases and 2 bases respectively, with 5 bases between them. CDR3 length equals 14 residues. The CDR3 coding sequence is TGTGCCAGCAGCTTAGCTGATACCTACAATGAGCAGTTCTTC. This encodes CASSLADTYNEQFF.

As for this clone: Other DNA sequences within the sample encode an identical CDR3. The V gene is TRBV5-4, the J gene TRBJ2-3; weak D call: TRBD2 (5 bases). Germline CDR1 is SGHNT and CDR2 is YYREEE (reference sequence). Trimming stripped 2 bases from V and 4 bases from J, with 8 bases between. The CDR3 is 13 amino acids. CDR3 DNA sequence: TGTGCCAGCAGCTTCTCGGGATCAGATACGCAGTATTTT. This encodes CASSFSGSDTQYF. Full variable domain (rest looked up from reference TRBV5-4 and TRBJ2-3): ETGVTQSPTHLIKTRGQQVTLRCSSQSGHNTVSWYQQALGQGPQFIFQYYREEENGRGNFPPRFSGLQFPNYSSELNVNALELDDSALYLCASSFSGSDTQYFGPGTRLTVL.

This chain connects TRBV11-2 to TRBJ1-1; 9 nucleotides align to TRBD1. Trimming cost V 5 bases and J 5 bases; bases outside gene matches: 6. The CDR3 has 14 amino acids. Germline V gene sequence: CDR1 SGHAT, CDR2 FQNNGV. For the CDR3, the DNA is TGTGCCAGCAGCACCCGGGACAGGGTGACTGAAGCTTTCTTT. Translation: CASSTRDRVTEAFF.

The J gene is TRBJ1-3, the V gene TRBV6-1; possible D gene TRBD1, 5 bases. V was clipped by 2 bases and J by 0 bases, with 11 bases between them. Looked up from germline, CDR1 is MNHNS and CDR2 is SASEGT. This CDR3 spans 16 amino acids. The CDR3 DNA reads as TGTGCCAGCAGTGAATTGTGGGGGGTCTCTGGAAACACCATATATTTT. Amino acid sequence: CASSELWGVSGNTIYF.

This chain uses TRBV4-1 with TRBJ2-7, with D possibly TRBD2 on 6 matching bases. Trimming took 0 bases from V and 4 from J, leaving 19 bases between them. CDR1 is MGHRA and CDR2 is YSYEKL in the germline V gene. The CDR3 is made up of 17 amino acids. The DNA for the CDR3 is TGCGCCAGCAGCCAAGATCCTCTTCTGGCGGGGAATTACGAGCAGTACTTC. It codes for CASSQDPLLAGNYEQYF.

The chain carries TRBV6-9 and TRBJ2-3; D could derive from TRBD1 or TRBD2 (6 bases each). In germline, CDR1 is MNHGY, CDR2 SVAAGI. V lost 7 bases, J lost 1 base, and 18 bases lay in between. CDR3 length equals 16 residues. The CDR3 DNA reads TGTGCCAGCACTACGGACAGCCAGCGGGGCACAGATACGCAGTATTTT. It encodes CASTTDSQRGTDTQYF.

This rearrangement joins TRBV9 to TRBJ2-7; D possibly uses TRBD1 or TRBD2 (5 bases each). The CDR3 totals 13 residues. V lost 0 bases and J 5 bases, leaving 9 bases between the germline ends. Germline V gene lookup returns CDR1 SGDLS and CDR2 YYNGEE. The chain's CDR3 is CASSVDEGHEQYF. The CDR3, as DNA: TGTGCCAGCAGCGTAGATGAGGGGCACGAGCAGTACTTC.